Detailed here is one T cell receptor (beta chain). Which antigen it targets is not known. No much larger clone exists at a distance of one base, and base qualities are not known. The data stem from a study of OX40 agonist ivuxolimab in advanced cancers. About the full investigation: Ivuxolimab, which targeted the costimulatory receptor OX40 (CD134), was an agonistic, fully human IgG2 monoclonal antibody. In the dose-escalation cohort, nearly 85% of patients were male, and the mean age was 60 years with a range of about 20 to 79. The monotherapy dose-escalation portion (N of about 57 patients) of the phase I ivuxolimab trial is reported in the paper. Of the 50 or so patients in dose escalation, 19 had hepatocellular carcinoma, some 15 had melanoma, 9 had renal cell carcinoma and 9 had head and neck cancer. Prior anti-PD-1, anti-PD-L1 or anti-CTLA-4 therapy was permitted, and about 40% of dose-escalation patients had received checkpoint inhibitors. Peripheral TCRbeta sequencing aimed to test whether ivuxolimab altered TCR sequence diversity and caused clonal T-cell expansion. Partial responses were achieved by three dose-escalation patients, of whom one had hepatocellular carcinoma and two had cutaneous melanoma. Intravenous ivuxolimab was administered to patients every 2 weeks at six dose levels: 0.01, 0.1, 0.3, 1.5, 3 and 10 mg/kg.

Spanning cysteine to phenylalanine, the CDR3 consists of 14 amino acids. Left in the record is the CDR3 DNA by itself, 42 bases read in frame from the first base. To sequence the TCRbeta CDR3 region, genomic DNA was isolated from the sorted cells. TCRbeta CDR3 regions were sequenced using the immunoSEQ Assay. This immuneACCESS table, as held by TCRdb, lists in-frame sequences with V and J called but not all clones. Of the missing ones, under half trace to an unresolved V gene in checked studies; the others have no known cause. Present in this sample are 82,000 or so clones, around 90% of which were seen just once. The top ten constitute roughly 1.1% of the sample. Patients with autoimmune disease history or receiving systemic immunosuppression were excluded from the trial. Peripheral blood for TCR sequencing was collected from all dose cohorts at baseline, on cycle 4 day 1, and on cycle 7 day 1. The samples were drawn from a first-in-human, open-label, multicenter phase I dose-escalation trial of ivuxolimab. The trial enrolled adults with locally advanced or metastatic head and neck squamous cell, hepatocellular, melanoma or renal cell carcinoma. Before TCR sequencing, CD4+ and CD8+ T cells were separately sorted from peripheral blood.

What the study reported, not specific to this receptor: Low levels of normalized T-cell clonal expansion were also seen in some patients who did not respond. In partial responders in the 0.1-3.0 mg/kg groups, normalized peripheral clonal expansion was found to be among the lowest, especially among CD8+ T cells. The antigen specificity of the clonally expanded peripheral T cells was not determined. On average, CD8+ T cells showed more expanded clones than CD4+ T cells after ivuxolimab. Clonal expansion of both CD4+ and CD8+ blood T cells was observed from baseline to week 6 at doses 0.1 to 3.0 mg/kg.

The receptor was isolated from an adult with an advanced solid tumor such as melanoma, head and neck, liver or kidney cancer. This chain joins TRBV21-1 to TRBJ1-2. TRBV21-1 counts as a pseudogene. Sequenced here: CD4+ or CD8+ T cells sorted from blood, sampled in a trial of the OX40 agonist ivuxolimab. This receptor has the CDR3 CASSPLRGNYGYTF. In nucleotide form, the sequence is TGTGCCAGCAGCCCCCTGAGGGGAAACTATGGCTACACCTTC.